This T cell receptor beta chain was recorded in a study of monozygotic twins with inflammatory bowel disease (dated by TCRdb to 2018 to 2020). About the study as a whole: A total of some 30 monozygotic twin pairs were included in the full study, comprising nine German pairs (four IBD-concordant, five IBD-discordant) and 19 IBD-discordant Danish pairs. The search for disease-associated traits relied mainly on comparing IBD patients with their genetically identical healthy co-twins within discordant pairs. Each individual had, on average, about 151 000 unique TCRalpha sequences and 181 000 unique TCRbeta sequences available for analysis.

CDR1 SGHAT and CDR2 FQNNGV are derived from the germline V gene. Measured from the cysteine to the phenylalanine, the CDR3 is 19 residues long. Only the protein is available. To note about this clonotype: Which antigen it targets is not known.

General study outcomes and caveats: The analysis was unable to tell different T cell subtypes apart. No difference in repertoire similarity was observed between concordant and discordant twins, possibly owing to limited statistical power. Because patients received different immunosuppressive treatments, the repertoires may have picked up extra background noise and variability between individuals. TCRbeta repertoire diversity, by inverse Simpson index, was decreased in IBD patients compared with their healthy co-twins. No single strong signal or clonotype linked to IBD turned up in the results, so the idea that one exists was not supported. Compared with healthy twins, IBD patients shared fewer clonotypes with other individuals, and the difference was most pronounced in patients with signs of disease activity.

From each donor, a roughly 2.7 ml peripheral blood sample was collected into PAXgene tubes and kept at -80 degrees C. Without any T cell sorting, total RNA was extracted from whole blood using the PAXgene blood miRNA kit on an automated QIAcube. Peripheral blood from monozygotic twin pairs concordant or discordant for inflammatory bowel disease was subjected to deep TCRalpha and TCRbeta repertoire profiling with unique molecular barcoding. For every twin pair, smoking habits were documented, and each individual was categorised as a current, former or never smoker. Library generation was performed with 5' RACE. For each TCR library, around 4,000 ng of total RNA was used. cDNA was synthesized with SMARTScribe reverse transcriptase in eight separate reactions per sample. Unique molecular identifiers containing a 6-nucleotide sample barcode were introduced through template switching during cDNA synthesis. Two nested PCRs of roughly 16 and 10 cycles amplified the TCRalpha and TCRbeta cDNA, and bead purification followed each PCR. Before amplification, the cDNA was both treated with uracil DNA-glycosylase and purified with the QIAquick PCR purification kit. The second PCR added Illumina TruSeq-compatible adapters along with sample-specific barcodes. TapeStation and Qubit were used to check library quality and concentration, and 4 to 6 ng of each library went into the pool. Sequencing of pooled libraries was carried out on an Illumina HiSeq2500 single-index Rapid Run using 2 x 100 bp reads and custom sequencing primers. Concerning the study's data processing: UMI-based consensus assembly with MiGEC version 1.2.6 was used to correct PCR and sequencing errors. MiXCR version 2.1.1 was used to carry out V(D)J alignment, clonotype assembly and CDR3 extraction. Normalisation of gene usage, clonotype sharing and MAIT/NKT TCR abundance was achieved by analysing the top 1000, 10 000 and 20 000 clonotypes per sample. After downsampling to 27 000 UMIs, diversity was calculated as the inverse Simpson index using the vegan R package. Paired Mann-Whitney U tests were applied to discordant twin pairs, with Benjamini-Hochberg correction for multiple testing. The reads, reprocessed by TCRdb, yield one row per CDR3 protein sequence and no DNA. The V and J calls were determined by TCRdb, not by the authors. The sample has 90,000 to 110,000 distinct CDR3 sequences on record. Under 15% of the sample is held by the ten biggest clonotypes.

The V and J genes are TRBV11-2 and TRBJ2-7; with no DNA, the TCRdb D assignment of TRBD2 cannot be verified. The sequenced sample was blood. This receptor was identified in a human donor with ulcerative colitis or Crohn's disease, or a healthy co-twin of an affected twin (not recorded which). The CDR3 protein: CASSLSTAGGGGRSYEQYF.